This entry features one T cell receptor (beta chain) sequence. What it recognizes is unknown. Germline V gives CDR1 LNHDA, CDR2 SQIVND (reference sequence). V dropped 6 bases and J dropped 2 bases, with 16 bases sitting between them. This CDR3 is built from 15 residues. This entry is derived from a study of cytotoxic CD8 clonotypes in ibrutinib-treated CLL. Frozen-stored PBMCs produced approximately 2 micrograms of genomic DNA for TCR beta libraries. Findings of the study overall: Clonality went up at the time of ibrutinib response, stayed stable in sustained remission, and later dropped back toward its baseline level at progression. Age-matched healthy donor levels were exceeded by baseline clonality, which tracked circulating CD8+ T-cell counts.

The table came from immunoSEQ multiplex PCR; TCRdb's copy has only in-frame clones and leaves some out. The data show about 160,000 clones, about four fifths seen once. This specimen consisted of PBMCs, obtained after 12 months of ibrutinib treatment. The chain couples TRBV19 to TRBJ1-2; D unclear. The clonotype originates from a human donor with chronic lymphocytic leukemia. CDR3 in amino acids: CASRRTHLENYGYTF. The CDR3 DNA sequence: TGTGCCAGTAGACGGACCCACTTGGAGAACTATGGCTACACCTTC.